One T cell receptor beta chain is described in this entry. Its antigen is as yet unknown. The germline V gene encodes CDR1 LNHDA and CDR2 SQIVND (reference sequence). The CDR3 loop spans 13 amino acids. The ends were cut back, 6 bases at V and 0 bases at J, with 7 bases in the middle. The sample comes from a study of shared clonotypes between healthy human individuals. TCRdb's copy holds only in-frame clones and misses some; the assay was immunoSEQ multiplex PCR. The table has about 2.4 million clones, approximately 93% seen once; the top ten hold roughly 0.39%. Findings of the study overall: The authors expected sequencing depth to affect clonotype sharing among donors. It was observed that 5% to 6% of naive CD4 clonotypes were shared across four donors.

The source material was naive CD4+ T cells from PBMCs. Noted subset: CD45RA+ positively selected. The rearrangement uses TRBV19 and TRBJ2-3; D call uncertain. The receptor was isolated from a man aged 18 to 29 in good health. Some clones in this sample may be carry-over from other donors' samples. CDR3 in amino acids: CASRLRSTDTQYF. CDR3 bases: TGTGCCAGTAGGTTGCGGAGCACAGATACGCAGTATTTT.